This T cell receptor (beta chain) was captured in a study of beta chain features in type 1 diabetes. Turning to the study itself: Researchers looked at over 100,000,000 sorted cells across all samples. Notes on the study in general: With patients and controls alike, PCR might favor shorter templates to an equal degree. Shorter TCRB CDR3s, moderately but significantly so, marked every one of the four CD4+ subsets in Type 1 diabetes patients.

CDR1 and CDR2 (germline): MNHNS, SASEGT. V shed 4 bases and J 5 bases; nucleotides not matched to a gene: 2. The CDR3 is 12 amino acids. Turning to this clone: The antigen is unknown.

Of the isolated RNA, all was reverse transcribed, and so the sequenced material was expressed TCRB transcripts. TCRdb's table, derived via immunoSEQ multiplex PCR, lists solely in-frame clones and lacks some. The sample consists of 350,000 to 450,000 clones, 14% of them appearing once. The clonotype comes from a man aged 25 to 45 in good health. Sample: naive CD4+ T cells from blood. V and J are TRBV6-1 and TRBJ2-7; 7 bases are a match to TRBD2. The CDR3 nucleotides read TGTGCCAGCAGTGCGCGGGAGAACGAGCAGTACGTC. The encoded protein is CASSARENEQYV.